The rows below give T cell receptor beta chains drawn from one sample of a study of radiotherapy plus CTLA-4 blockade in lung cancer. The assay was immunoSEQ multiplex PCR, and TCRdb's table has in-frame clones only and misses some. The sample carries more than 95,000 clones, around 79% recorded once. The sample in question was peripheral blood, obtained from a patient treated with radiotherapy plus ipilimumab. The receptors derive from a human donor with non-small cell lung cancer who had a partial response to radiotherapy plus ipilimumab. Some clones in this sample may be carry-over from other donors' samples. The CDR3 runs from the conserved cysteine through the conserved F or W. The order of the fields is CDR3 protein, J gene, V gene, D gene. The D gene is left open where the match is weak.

CDR3: CASKPGASSYEQYF
J: TRBJ2-7
V: TRBV7-9
D: NA

CDR3: CASSRPGLRYNEQFF
J: TRBJ2-1
V: TRBV7-8
D: NA

CDR3: CASSSVYSNSNQPQHF
J: TRBJ1-5
V: TRBV18
D: NA

CDR3: CAISPTGAEAFF
J: TRBJ1-1
V: TRBV10-3
D: TRBD1

CDR3: CASHPRRPNTIYF
J: TRBJ1-3
V: TRBV19
D: NA

CDR3: CASRAPPDRPRQPQHF
J: TRBJ1-5
V: TRBV19
D: TRBD1

CDR3: CASSFSGVGSYNEQFF
J: TRBJ2-1
V: TRBV7-9
D: TRBD2

CDR3: CAWSLQEYEQYF
J: TRBJ2-7
V: TRBV30
D: NA

CDR3: CASSLGLANYEQYF
J: NA
V: TRBV7-9
D: TRBD2

CDR3: CASSLHGIRGNQTQYF
J: TRBJ2-5
V: TRBV10-2
D: NA

CDR3: CASSPSVRGQGQETQYF
J: TRBJ2-5
V: TRBV11-1
D: TRBD1

CDR3: CASSPVPGTYQPQHF
J: TRBJ1-5
V: TRBV5-1
D: NA

CDR3: CASSQGAQGSDGYTF
J: TRBJ1-2
V: TRBV18
D: NA

CDR3: CASSVDRGSYNEQFF
J: TRBJ2-1
V: TRBV6-1
D: NA

CDR3: CSVVGQGQETQYF
J: TRBJ2-5
V: TRBV29-1
D: TRBD1

CDR3: CSARRAGEQYF
J: TRBJ2-7
V: TRBV20-1
D: NA

CDR3: CASSERGTANQPQHF
J: TRBJ1-5
V: TRBV10-2
D: NA

CDR3: CAWSVQRASGSRETQYF
J: TRBJ2-5
V: TRBV30
D: TRBD2

CDR3: CASSLTRGGSFDEQFF
J: TRBJ2-1
V: TRBV7-2
D: TRBD2

CDR3: CASSQGLIYEQYF
J: NA
V: TRBV4-1
D: NA

CDR3: CAWRYASGTEAFF
J: TRBJ1-1
V: TRBV30
D: NA

CDR3: CASSLTGAGANVLTF
J: TRBJ2-6
V: TRBV5-1
D: TRBD1

CDR3: CATKTGTSGANEQFF
J: TRBJ2-1
V: TRBV11-2
D: TRBD2

CDR3: CASSYGLARSSYEQYF
J: TRBJ2-7
V: TRBV6-5
D: TRBD2

CDR3: CSVFSDRQVAFF
J: TRBJ1-1
V: TRBV29-1
D: TRBD1

CDR3: CASSHRGRDTEAFF
J: TRBJ1-1
V: TRBV19
D: TRBD1

CDR3: CASSSGILRLGTTYEQYF
J: NA
V: TRBV13
D: NA

CDR3: CAIEGAGGNTIYF
J: TRBJ1-3
V: TRBV10-3
D: TRBD1

CDR3: CASSLTSGLEPYEQYF
J: TRBJ2-7
V: TRBV7-9
D: TRBD2

CDR3: CASSRAGTSGSDYEQYF
J: TRBJ2-7
V: TRBV4-1
D: TRBD2

CDR3: CSVGRPSNTGELFF
J: TRBJ2-2
V: TRBV29-1
D: NA

CDR3: CASSFSPVSSYEQYF
J: TRBJ2-7
V: TRBV11-2
D: NA

CDR3: CATSRGAVVGRSEKLFF
J: TRBJ1-4
V: TRBV15
D: NA

CDR3: CASSIETGGYGYTF
J: TRBJ1-2
V: TRBV19
D: TRBD1

CDR3: CASSTSGVGVQETQYF
J: TRBJ2-5
V: TRBV19
D: NA

CDR3: CATETGAQTIYF
J: TRBJ1-3
V: TRBV19
D: NA

CDR3: CASVRRTGSSYEQYF
J: TRBJ2-7
V: TRBV6-1
D: TRBD1

CDR3: CASSPSRGWQFF
J: TRBJ2-1
V: TRBV11-2
D: NA

CDR3: CASSSGRATGEAFF
J: TRBJ1-1
V: TRBV6-5
D: NA

CDR3: CASSMVSGHLTEAFF
J: TRBJ1-1
V: TRBV19
D: NA

CDR3: CASSPGRAHEQFF
J: TRBJ2-1
V: TRBV11-3
D: TRBD2

CDR3: CASSFLRSGETQYF
J: TRBJ2-5
V: TRBV7-9
D: NA

CDR3: CASSLVLGLAGVYNEQFF
J: TRBJ2-1
V: TRBV7-9
D: TRBD2